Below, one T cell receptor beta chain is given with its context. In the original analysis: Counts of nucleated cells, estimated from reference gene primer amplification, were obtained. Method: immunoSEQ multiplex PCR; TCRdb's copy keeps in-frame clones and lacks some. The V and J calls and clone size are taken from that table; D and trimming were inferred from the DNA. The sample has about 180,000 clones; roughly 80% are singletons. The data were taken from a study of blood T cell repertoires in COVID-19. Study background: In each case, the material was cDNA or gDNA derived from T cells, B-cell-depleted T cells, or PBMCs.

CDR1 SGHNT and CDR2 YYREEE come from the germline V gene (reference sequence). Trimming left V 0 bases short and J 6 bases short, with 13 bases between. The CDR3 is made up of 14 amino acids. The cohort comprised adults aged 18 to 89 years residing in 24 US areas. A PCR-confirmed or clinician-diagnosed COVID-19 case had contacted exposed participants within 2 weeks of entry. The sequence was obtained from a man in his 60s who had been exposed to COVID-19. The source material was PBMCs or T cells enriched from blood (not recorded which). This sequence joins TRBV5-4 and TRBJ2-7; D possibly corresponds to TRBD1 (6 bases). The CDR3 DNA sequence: TGTGCCAGCAGCTTGGGGCACAGGGTCGTCGAGCAGTACTTC. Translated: CASSLGHRVVEQYF.